The sequence of this TCR beta chain was determined in a study of long-term antiretroviral therapy in people with HIV. Across the study: There is a gap of about a decade between the earliest samples and the later 2015 immediate-ART recommendation. General study points: Post-ART, diversity grew, though it stayed under transplant donor control levels.

CDR3 size: 15 residues. Germline CDR1 is LGHNA and CDR2 is YNFKEQ. V lost 4 bases to trimming and J lost 4 bases, with 16 bases between them. In its sample, this clone ranks as medium-sized. Its target is unknown. Researchers ran immunoSEQ v3.0 at survey level. The protocol was immunoSEQ multiplex PCR, while the TCRdb copy is restricted to in-frame clones and leaves out a portion. The data contain about 18,000 clones, around 92% of them singletons. The source was unsorted PBMCs, collected 3 years after starting antiretroviral therapy. The chain couples TRBV4-2 to TRBJ1-1, with D possibly TRBD1 on 6 matching bases. The receptor was derived from a middle-aged man with HIV. CDR3 sequence reads: CASSPKARGGTEAFF. The CDR3 nucleotides read TGTGCCAGCAGCCCCAAAGCCAGGGGCGGCACTGAAGCTTTCTTT.